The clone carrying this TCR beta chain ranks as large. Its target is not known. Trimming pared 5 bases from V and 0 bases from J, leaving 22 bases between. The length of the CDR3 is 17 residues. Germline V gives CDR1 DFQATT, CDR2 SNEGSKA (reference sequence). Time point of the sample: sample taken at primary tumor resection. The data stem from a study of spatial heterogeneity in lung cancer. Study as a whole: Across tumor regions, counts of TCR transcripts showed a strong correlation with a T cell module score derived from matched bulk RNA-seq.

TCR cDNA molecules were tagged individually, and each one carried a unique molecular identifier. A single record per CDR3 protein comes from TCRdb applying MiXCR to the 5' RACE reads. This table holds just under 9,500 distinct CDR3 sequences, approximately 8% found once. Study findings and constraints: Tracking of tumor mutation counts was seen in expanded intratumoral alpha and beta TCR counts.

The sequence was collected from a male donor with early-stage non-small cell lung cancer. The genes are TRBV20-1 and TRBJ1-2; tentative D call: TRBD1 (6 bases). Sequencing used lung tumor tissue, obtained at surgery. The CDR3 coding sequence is TGCAGTGCTGGAACCGGGACACGGATTTCGTCTAACTATGGCTACACCTTC. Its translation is CSAGTGTRISSNYGYTF.